This T cell receptor beta chain came from a study of spatial heterogeneity in lung cancer. About the study: Alpha-chain detections were consistently fewer than beta-chain detections among the sequences.

Trimming cost V 2 bases and J 2 bases, with 6 bases left between them. The CDR3 length is 13 residues. The germline CDR1 and CDR2 sequences are MNHNY and SVGAGI (reference sequence). This sample's time point: blood at routine non-recurrence follow-up after resection. Tumor, nontumor lung or frozen PBMC supplied whole RNA that was sequenced unsorted. In its sample, this clonotype was seen a few times. The library protocol tagged each TCR cDNA with a unique molecular identifier. TCRdb reprocessed the 5' RACE reads with MiXCR, giving one entry per CDR3 protein. Among about 120,000 distinct CDR3 sequences listed, 9.5% to 15% were seen once.

This TCR derives from a male donor with early-stage non-small cell lung cancer. The sequenced sample was PBMCs, obtained at follow-up. The chain is built from TRBV6-6 and TRBJ2-5; D is undetermined. CDR3 in amino acids: CASSYTGQETQYF. The CDR3, as DNA: TGTGCCAGCAGTTACACCGGGCAAGAGACCCAGTACTTC.